Presented here are 23 T cell receptor beta chains from one specimen sequenced in a study of blood T cell repertoires in COVID-19 (TCRdb year 2020). Receptor amplification or capture employed the immunoSEQ multiplex PCR assay. The table was pulled from immuneACCESS by TCRdb, which kept in-frame rearrangements only. Such tables lose some clones; where checked, under half of the loss comes from unresolved V genes, and the rest has no known cause. The sample contains about 59,000 clones, over 70% of them found a single time. Jointly, the top ten make up over 11% of the sample. The specimen was peripheral blood. The receptors originated from a woman in her 70s with acute or convalescent COVID-19.

V gene TRBV28 combines with J gene TRBJ1-2, with D hard to call. V shed 8 bases and J shed 7 bases, with 17 bases lying between them. Germline CDR1 reads MDHEN; CDR2 reads SYDVKM. There are 13 residues in the CDR3. The DNA of the CDR3 is TGTGCCAGCCGCGACGCGGCCGGCGGTGGCTACACCTTC. Protein product: CASRDAAGGGYTF.

The chain couples TRBV14 to TRBJ2-4, with D hard to call. Trimming removed 3 bases at V and 0 bases at J, with 12 bases between. Germline CDR1 and CDR2: SGHDN and FVKESK. The CDR3 consists of 16 residues. As DNA, the CDR3 is TGTGCCAGCAGCCAGGGCGCCCCTCTAGCCAAAAACATTCAGTACTTC. Protein: CASSQGAPLAKNIQYF.

This clone was recorded a few times. This chain links TRBV21-1 with TRBJ2-7; TRBD2, the D gene given by the table, was not confirmed from the DNA. TRBV21-1 is marked as a pseudogene. CDR3 length: 14 residues. Written as DNA, the CDR3 is TGTGCCAGCAAGGGGCGGGGGGGCTACTACGAGCAGTACGTC. Protein: CASKGRGGYYEQYV.

The rearrangement uses TRBV7-9 and TRBJ2-7; TRBD2 matches 7 bases. The ends lost 0 bases at V and 3 bases at J; junction bases unmatched: 8. Germline V lookup: CDR1 SEHNR, CDR2 FQNEAQ (reference sequence). This CDR3 is 16 amino acids long. CDR3 DNA sequence: TGTGCCAGCAGCTTAGCAGGGAGGACGGGGGGCTACGAGCAGTACTTC. It translates to CASSLAGRTGGYEQYF.

This clone has more than one count but fewer than ten. The rearrangement joins TRBV12-3 or TRBV12-4 to TRBJ1-2; D gene ambiguous. The CDR3 extends over 13 amino acids. V lost 6 bases and J 4 bases, leaving 12 bases between the germline ends. The CDR3 reads CASSTQRRYGYTF. The CDR3 coding sequence is TGTGCCAGCAGCACTCAGCGGCGCTATGGCTACACCTTC.

This clone was observed once. V is TRBV30 and J is TRBJ1-2; 7 bases are a match to TRBD1. V dropped 4 bases and J dropped 8; count of bases not matched to a gene: 13. The CDR3 is 14 residues long. Looked up from germline, CDR1 is GTSNPN and CDR2 is SVGIG (reference sequence). CDR3 sequence: CAWITGDRRGGYTF. In DNA form, the CDR3 reads TGTGCCTGGATAACAGGGGACCGGAGGGGCGGCTACACCTTC. Variable domain in full (rest from reference TRBV30 and TRBJ1-2): SQTIHQWPATLVQPVGSPLSLECTVEGTSNPNLYWYRQAAGRGLQLLFYSVGIGQISSEVPQNLSASRPQDRQFILSSKKLLLSDSGFYLCAWITGDRRGGYTFGSGTRLTVV.

This clone has only a few counts. The chain uses TRBV6-6 and TRBJ2-1, with TRBD1 matching 7 bases. The CDR3 consists of 14 residues. Germline V gives CDR1 MNHNY, CDR2 SVGAGI (reference sequence). The J segment lost 4 bases and the V segment lost 2 bases, leaving 2 bases of the junction unmatched. The DNA of the CDR3 is TGTGCCAGCAGTTACGGACAGGATTACAATGAGCAGTTCTTC. Translating gives CASSYGQDYNEQFF.

The rearrangement joins TRBV6-5 to TRBJ2-3; D gene uncertain. This CDR3 has 12 residues. Germline-derived CDR1 and CDR2 are MNHEY and SVGAGI. The V end lost 5 bases, the J end lost 2 bases, and 5 bases lay between the germline ends. The CDR3 here is CASSQNTDTQYF. The CDR3 DNA reads TGTGCCAGCAGTCAAAACACAGATACGCAGTATTTT.

This clone was detected a few times. Written as DNA, the CDR3 is TGCGCCAGCAGCTTAGGGGACAGGGCCCCTTCTGAAGCTTTCTTT. Translation gives CASSLGDRAPSEAFF. The chain employs TRBV5-1 and TRBJ1-1; 9 bases line up with TRBD1. The CDR3 has 15 amino acids. V dropped 2 bases and J dropped 6; count of bases not matched to a gene: 8. Germline V gene data show CDR1 as SGHRS and CDR2 as YFSETQ.

The chain couples TRBV5-4 to TRBJ2-1; D possibly corresponds to TRBD2 (7 bases). This CDR3 has 15 amino acids. CDR1 is SGHNT, CDR2 YYREEE, per germline (reference sequence). Trimming took off 4 bases at V and 7 bases at J, with 18 bases between the two ends. This CDR3 reads CASSPGGGGANEQFF. CDR3 in DNA: TGTGCCAGCAGCCCGGGAGGAGGGGGGGCAAATGAGCAGTTCTTC.

This clone was seen a few times. As DNA, the CDR3 is TGTGCCACCCTGGCCAGGGCAGCCTATAATTCACCCCTCCACTTT. It encodes CATLARAAYNSPLHF. The V and J genes are TRBV6-5 and TRBJ1-6; D perhaps matches TRBD1 (5 bases). CDR1 and CDR2 from the germline V gene are MNHEY and SVGAGI. The CDR3 totals 15 residues. Deletions cut 10 bases from V and 2 bases from J, with 15 bases between.

This clone was counted a single time. V and J are TRBV5-1 and TRBJ1-3; D gene uncertain. V was shortened by 0 bases and J by 0 bases, with 7 bases between the two germline ends. The V gene's germline CDR1 is SGHRS and CDR2 YFSETQ. This CDR3 contains 15 residues. CDR3 bases: TGCGCCAGCAGCTTGGACAGCTACTCTGGAAACACCATATATTTT. Translating gives CASSLDSYSGNTIYF.

The rearrangement joins TRBV2 to TRBJ2-3; weak D call: TRBD1 (6 bases). The germline CDR1 and CDR2 sequences are SNHLY and FYNNEI. V was trimmed by 4 bases and J by 5 bases, leaving 13 bases between them. The CDR3 spans 14 residues. The CDR3 protein is CASSAGWGQDTQYF. The CDR3 DNA follows: TGTGCCAGCAGTGCGGGGTGGGGGCAAGATACGCAGTATTTT.

This clone was seen a handful of times. The gene calls are TRBV4-2 and TRBJ1-2; D might be TRBD1 (6 bases). V was clipped by 0 bases and J by 7 bases, with 15 bases between them. This CDR3 is built from 15 residues. Per the germline V gene, CDR1 is LGHNA and CDR2 is YNFKEQ. The CDR3: CASSQDQAGASGYTF. The CDR3 nucleotides read TGTGCCAGCAGCCAAGATCAGGCAGGGGCTTCTGGCTACACCTTC.

This clone was observed a few times. This chain uses TRBV11-2 with TRBJ2-7, with 8 bases matching TRBD1. This CDR3 region has 16 residues. CDR1 is SGHAT and CDR2 is FQNNGV in the germline V gene. Unmatched junction bases numbered 11, after V lost 5 bases and J lost 2 bases. CDR3 sequence (DNA): TGTGCCAGCAGCCCACGGGACAGGCGGCTCCCCTACGAGCAGTACGTC. Amino acids: CASSPRDRRLPYEQYV.

The rearrangement joins TRBV7-2 to TRBJ2-7, with 10 bases identical to TRBD1. CDR3 length equals 15 residues. Per germline, CDR1 SGHTA and CDR2 FQGNSA. V lost 1 base and J lost 4; bases outside the gene matches: 4. The CDR3 is CASSLGTGGVYEQYF. The CDR3, as DNA: TGTGCCAGCAGCTTAGGGACAGGGGGTGTATACGAGCAGTACTTC.

The chain has TRBV30 and TRBJ2-3, with 7 bases lining up with TRBD2. Per the germline V gene, CDR1 is GTSNPN and CDR2 is SVGIG (reference sequence). Losses at the gene ends were 3 bases for V and 2 bases for J; bases not matched to a gene: 14. The length of the CDR3 is 17 residues. The CDR3 DNA reads as TGTGCCTGGAGCCGTAGAGGAGCGGGGCTCTACACAGATACGCAGTATTTT. Translated, it gives CAWSRRGAGLYTDTQYF.

This clone was counted between two and nine times. The CDR3 reads CASSLSSGEQFF. The CDR3, as DNA: TGTGCCAGCAGTTTATCGTCCGGGGAGCAGTTCTTC. V and J are TRBV12-3 or TRBV12-4 and TRBJ2-1; D unclear. The CDR3 runs to 12 residues. V was pared by 2 bases and J by 10 bases, with 9 bases between.

This clone was detected a few times. This chain joins TRBV5-8 and TRBJ1-5; TRBD1 aligns across 7 bases. Germline CDR1 SGHTS, CDR2 YDEGEE. J was trimmed by 3 bases and V by 0 bases; bases with no gene match: 6. This CDR3 comprises 16 residues. The CDR3 sequence: CASSLAATGPNQPQHF. The CDR3 DNA reads as TGTGCCAGCAGCTTGGCGGCGACAGGGCCCAATCAGCCCCAGCATTTT.

This chain joins TRBV24-1 and TRBJ2-3, with D perhaps matching TRBD2 (6 bases). This CDR3 spans 16 amino acids. Between the trimmed V and J ends, which lost 4 bases and 0 bases, there was a span of 13 bases. Germline assignment: CDR1 KGHDR and CDR2 SFDVKD. This CDR3 reads CATSEGRDGSTDTQYF. The CDR3 bases are TGTGCCACCAGTGAGGGGCGGGATGGTAGCACAGATACGCAGTATTTT.

The chain is built from TRBV7-2 and TRBJ1-2; TRBD1 aligns across 8 bases. Germline V gives CDR1 SGHTA, CDR2 FQGNSA. V was pared by 1 base and J by 8 bases, with 12 bases of the junction left unmatched. CDR3 length: 16 residues. The CDR3 loop is CASSLGIRQGTKGYTF. The CDR3 bases are TGTGCCAGCAGCTTAGGTATCAGACAGGGGACGAAGGGCTACACCTTC.

The rearrangement uses TRBV29-1 and TRBJ2-3; a possible D gene is TRBD2 (5 bases). V lost 7 bases and J lost 4, with 15 bases in between. The CDR3 contains 13 residues. Germline CDR1 and CDR2: SQVTM and ANQGSEA. The CDR3 bases are TGCAGCGCTGTCCAGCGGAGGTCAGATACGCAGTATTTT. This translates into CSAVQRRSDTQYF.

This clone was picked up one time. V usage is TRBV6-6 and J usage is TRBJ2-2, with no clear D. Trimming left V 7 bases short and J 0 bases short, with 9 bases between. CDR1 is MNHNY, CDR2 SVGAGI, per germline (reference sequence). This CDR3 spans 14 amino acids. The CDR3 loop is CASTSNTNTGELFF. The CDR3 DNA reads as TGTGCCAGCACCTCTAATACGAACACCGGGGAGCTGTTTTTT.